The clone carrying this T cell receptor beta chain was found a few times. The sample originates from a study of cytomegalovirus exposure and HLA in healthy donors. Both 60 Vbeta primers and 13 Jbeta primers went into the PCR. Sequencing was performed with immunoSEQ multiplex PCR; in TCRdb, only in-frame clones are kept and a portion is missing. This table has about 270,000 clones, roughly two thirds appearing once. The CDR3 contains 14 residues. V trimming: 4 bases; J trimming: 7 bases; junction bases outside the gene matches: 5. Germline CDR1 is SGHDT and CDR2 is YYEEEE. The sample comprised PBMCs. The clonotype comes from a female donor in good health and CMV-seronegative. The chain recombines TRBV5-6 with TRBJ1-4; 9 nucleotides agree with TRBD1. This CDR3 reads CASSRDRVGEKLFF. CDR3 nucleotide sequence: TGTGCCAGCAGCCGGGACAGGGTCGGTGAAAAACTGTTTTTT.